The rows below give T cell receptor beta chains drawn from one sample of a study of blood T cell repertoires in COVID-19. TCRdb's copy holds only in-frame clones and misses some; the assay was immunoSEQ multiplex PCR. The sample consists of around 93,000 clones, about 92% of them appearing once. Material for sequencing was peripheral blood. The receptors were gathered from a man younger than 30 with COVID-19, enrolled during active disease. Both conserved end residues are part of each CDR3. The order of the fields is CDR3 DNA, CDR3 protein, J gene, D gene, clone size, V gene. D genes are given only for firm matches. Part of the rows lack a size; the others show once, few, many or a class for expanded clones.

CDR3 DNA: TGTGCCAGCAGTTTACCTTTCCCAATGGACTACACTGAAGCTTTCTTT; CDR3 protein: CASSLPFPMDYTEAFF; J gene: TRBJ1-1; D gene: .; clone size: .; V gene: TRBV28
CDR3 DNA: TGTGCCAGCAGCCTAACCGGGACAGGGGGCCGAGTTGCCTTC; CDR3 protein: CASSLTGTGGRVAF; J gene: TRBJ1-2; D gene: TRBD1; clone size: .; V gene: TRBV7-2
CDR3 DNA: TGTGCCAGCAGTTACTCGGTGGGAGGGAACACCGGGGAGCTGTTTTTT; CDR3 protein: CASSYSVGGNTGELFF; J gene: TRBJ2-2; D gene: .; clone size: .; V gene: TRBV6-2/TRBV6-3
CDR3 DNA: TGTGCCAGTAGTAACGTACTGTATGAAGCTTTCTTT; CDR3 protein: CASSNVLYEAFF; J gene: TRBJ1-1; D gene: .; clone size: once; V gene: TRBV19
CDR3 DNA: TGTGCCAGCAGTTACCTCGGACAGCTCGAAAAACTGTTTTTT; CDR3 protein: CASSYLGQLEKLFF; J gene: TRBJ1-4; D gene: .; clone size: once; V gene: TRBV6-5
CDR3 DNA: TGTGCCAGCAGCTTAGGAGCCCCTCTCTCTGGGGCCAACGTCCTGACTTTC; CDR3 protein: CASSLGAPLSGANVLTF; J gene: TRBJ2-6; D gene: .; clone size: .; V gene: TRBV7-2
CDR3 DNA: TGTGCCACCAGTCGCCGTGGGGGGACCGAGCAGTACTTC; CDR3 protein: CATSRRGGTEQYF; J gene: TRBJ2-7; D gene: .; clone size: .; V gene: TRBV27
CDR3 DNA: TGTGCCAGCAGCCTCCGGAGTATTGACGCTTTCTTT; CDR3 protein: CASSLRSIDAFF; J gene: TRBJ1-1; D gene: .; clone size: .; V gene: TRBV12-3/TRBV12-4
CDR3 DNA: TGTGCCACCAGCAGAGATCGGACAGGGTATTCACCCCTCCACTTT; CDR3 protein: CATSRDRTGYSPLHF; J gene: TRBJ1-6; D gene: TRBD1; clone size: .; V gene: TRBV15
CDR3 DNA: TGTGCCAGCAGCCTTAACAGGGTTCGCAATCAGCCCCAGCATTTT; CDR3 protein: CASSLNRVRNQPQHF; J gene: TRBJ1-5; D gene: .; clone size: .; V gene: TRBV28
CDR3 DNA: TGTGCCTGGAGTGTAACTAGCTTTCACACAGATACGCAGTATTTT; CDR3 protein: CAWSVTSFHTDTQYF; J gene: TRBJ2-3; D gene: .; clone size: .; V gene: TRBV30
CDR3 DNA: TGTGCCAGCAGCTTAGGGCGGTCAGGGACTGAAGCTTTCTTT; CDR3 protein: CASSLGRSGTEAFF; J gene: TRBJ1-1; D gene: .; clone size: few; V gene: TRBV7-3
CDR3 DNA: TGTGCCAGCAGCTTAGGACAGGGTAGTGTCTACACCTTC; CDR3 protein: CASSLGQGSVYTF; J gene: TRBJ1-2; D gene: TRBD1; clone size: .; V gene: TRBV7-9
CDR3 DNA: TGTGCCAGCTCACCATCACAGTTAAAAGAAAAACTGTTTTTT; CDR3 protein: CASSPSQLKEKLFF; J gene: TRBJ1-4; D gene: .; clone size: .; V gene: TRBV18
CDR3 DNA: TGTGCCAGTAGTATCTGGACAGGCAACAATGAGCAGTTCTTC; CDR3 protein: CASSIWTGNNEQFF; J gene: TRBJ2-1; D gene: TRBD1; clone size: once; V gene: TRBV19
CDR3 DNA: TGTGCCAGCAGCCCCAGGACAGGGGAGGCTTTCTTT; CDR3 protein: CASSPRTGEAFF; J gene: TRBJ1-1; D gene: TRBD1; clone size: .; V gene: TRBV7-9
CDR3 DNA: TGTGCCAGCGCCCCGTGGACAGCTAATGAAAAACTGTTTTTT; CDR3 protein: CASAPWTANEKLFF; J gene: TRBJ1-4; D gene: .; clone size: once; V gene: TRBV19
CDR3 DNA: TGTGCCAGCAGTGATCTTATAGCGGGAGGGCCGGGGGAGCAGTACTTC; CDR3 protein: CASSDLIAGGPGEQYF; J gene: TRBJ2-7; D gene: TRBD2; clone size: once; V gene: TRBV25-1
CDR3 DNA: TGCGCCAGCACCGACCGGGGTGGGGAGACCCAGTACTTC; CDR3 protein: CASTDRGGETQYF; J gene: TRBJ2-5; D gene: .; clone size: .; V gene: TRBV10-2
CDR3 DNA: TGTGCCTGGAGTGCGACAGGGGGAGCGAACGAGCAGTACTTC; CDR3 protein: CAWSATGGANEQYF; J gene: TRBJ2-7; D gene: TRBD1; clone size: .; V gene: TRBV30
CDR3 DNA: TGTGCCAGCAGTTACGACAGCGGGAGGGCAAAAAACATTCAGTACTTC; CDR3 protein: CASSYDSGRAKNIQYF; J gene: TRBJ2-4; D gene: TRBD2; clone size: .; V gene: TRBV28
CDR3 DNA: TGTGCCAGCAGTTCAGCCTACGAGCAGTACTTC; CDR3 protein: CASSSAYEQYF; J gene: TRBJ2-7; D gene: .; clone size: .; V gene: TRBV6-6
CDR3 DNA: TGTGCCAGCAGTCCCCGACGGACTAGCGGGATCACAGATACGCAGTATTTT; CDR3 protein: CASSPRRTSGITDTQYF; J gene: TRBJ2-3; D gene: TRBD2; clone size: once; V gene: TRBV6-2/TRBV6-3
CDR3 DNA: TGTGCCAGCAGTCAACTTCCCATAAACACAGATACGCAGTATTTT; CDR3 protein: CASSQLPINTDTQYF; J gene: TRBJ2-3; D gene: .; clone size: .; V gene: TRBV21-1
CDR3 DNA: TGTGCCAGCAGACCCCCACTAGGCCTTCTCTACGAGCAGTACTTC; CDR3 protein: CASRPPLGLLYEQYF; J gene: TRBJ2-7; D gene: .; clone size: .; V gene: TRBV7-4
CDR3 DNA: TGCGCCAGCAGCTTCAGCGGGAGGCCCTCCTACGAGCAGTACTTC; CDR3 protein: CASSFSGRPSYEQYF; J gene: TRBJ2-7; D gene: TRBD2; clone size: .; V gene: TRBV5-1
CDR3 DNA: TGCGCCAGCAGTCAAGTTGGACAGAGGAGCTCCTACAATGAGCAGTTCTTC; CDR3 protein: CASSQVGQRSSYNEQFF; J gene: TRBJ2-1; D gene: .; clone size: once; V gene: TRBV23-1
CDR3 DNA: TGTGCCAGCAGCACCGAAATCAGGGCCTGGGGCGGGGAGCTGTTTTTT; CDR3 protein: CASSTEIRAWGGELFF; J gene: TRBJ2-2; D gene: .; clone size: .; V gene: TRBV3-1/TRBV3-2
CDR3 DNA: TGTGCCAGTAGTCTCCGCTCGGCAGGGGTCAATCAGCCCCAGCATTTT; CDR3 protein: CASSLRSAGVNQPQHF; J gene: TRBJ1-5; D gene: .; clone size: .; V gene: TRBV19
CDR3 DNA: TGTGCCAGCACCACAACGACAGGAAACTATGGCTACACCTTC; CDR3 protein: CASTTTTGNYGYTF; J gene: TRBJ1-2; D gene: .; clone size: .; V gene: TRBV27
CDR3 DNA: TGTGCCAGCAGAACCCTGGGAGGCAATCAGCCCCAGCATTTT; CDR3 protein: CASRTLGGNQPQHF; J gene: TRBJ1-5; D gene: .; clone size: .; V gene: TRBV2
CDR3 DNA: TGTGCCAGCAGTGAATGGGGCAGGGGTACTCAGTACTTC; CDR3 protein: CASSEWGRGTQYF; J gene: TRBJ2-4; D gene: .; clone size: .; V gene: TRBV2
CDR3 DNA: TGCGCCAGCAGCTTGGAGGGGCTCGGGACCCAGTACTTC; CDR3 protein: CASSLEGLGTQYF; J gene: TRBJ2-5; D gene: .; clone size: .; V gene: TRBV5-1
CDR3 DNA: TGTGCCAGTAGTATAAGCGGGACCACAGATACGCAGTATTTT; CDR3 protein: CASSISGTTDTQYF; J gene: TRBJ2-3; D gene: TRBD2; clone size: .; V gene: TRBV19
CDR3 DNA: TGTGCCTACTCCCAGGACAATGAGCAGTTCTTC; CDR3 protein: CAYSQDNEQFF; J gene: TRBJ2-1; D gene: .; clone size: .; V gene: TRBV30
CDR3 DNA: TGTGCCAGCAGCTTCCTAGGAAACTCTTACTCCTACAATGAGCAGTTCTTC; CDR3 protein: CASSFLGNSYSYNEQFF; J gene: TRBJ2-1; D gene: .; clone size: .; V gene: TRBV11-2
CDR3 DNA: TGTGCCAGCAGCTTTCCCCGGACTAGCGGGATTAGACCTAACAATGAGCAGTTCTTC; CDR3 protein: CASSFPRTSGIRPNNEQFF; J gene: TRBJ2-1; D gene: TRBD2; clone size: .; V gene: TRBV11-2
CDR3 DNA: TGTGCCAGCAGTCGTAGGAGGGCCCCGTACAATGAGCAGTTCTTC; CDR3 protein: CASSRRRAPYNEQFF; J gene: TRBJ2-1; D gene: .; clone size: .; V gene: TRBV28
CDR3 DNA: TGTGCCAGTAGCAGCTCTGGGGCCAACGTCCTGACTTTC; CDR3 protein: CASSSSGANVLTF; J gene: TRBJ2-6; D gene: .; clone size: once; V gene: TRBV12-3/TRBV12-4
CDR3 DNA: TGTGCCAGCAGCAGGGGGCAGGAAACTGAAGCTTTCTTT; CDR3 protein: CASSRGQETEAFF; J gene: TRBJ1-1; D gene: TRBD1; clone size: .; V gene: TRBV6-5
CDR3 DNA: TGTGCCAGCTGGTCTGTTAGGAGACTGGAGACCCAGTACTTC; CDR3 protein: CASWSVRRLETQYF; J gene: TRBJ2-5; D gene: .; clone size: many; V gene: TRBV2
CDR3 DNA: TGTGCCAGCAGCTTAGGTAGCGGGAGTTGGGCTGGGGCCAACGTCCTGACTTTC; CDR3 protein: CASSLGSGSWAGANVLTF; J gene: TRBJ2-6; D gene: TRBD2; clone size: once; V gene: TRBV13
CDR3 DNA: TGTGCCAGTAGCGACAGGGGCAACTCCTACGAGCAGTACTTC; CDR3 protein: CASSDRGNSYEQYF; J gene: TRBJ2-7; D gene: TRBD1; clone size: .; V gene: TRBV19
CDR3 DNA: TGTGCCAGCAGATTAGCGGGAGGGTTCCACGAGCAGTACTTC; CDR3 protein: CASRLAGGFHEQYF; J gene: TRBJ2-7; D gene: TRBD2; clone size: .; V gene: TRBV27
CDR3 DNA: TGTGCCAGCAGCTCTACAGGGTACTCTGGAAACACCATATATTTT; CDR3 protein: CASSSTGYSGNTIYF; J gene: TRBJ1-3; D gene: .; clone size: once; V gene: TRBV7-8
CDR3 DNA: TGCGCCAGCAGCCAGCCCGGTAGGGGTGAAAAACTGCTTTTT; CDR3 protein: CASSQPGRGEKLLF; J gene: TRBJ1-4; D gene: .; clone size: .; V gene: TRBV4-3
CDR3 DNA: TGTGCCAGCAGCCTGGGCCAAGACCAGTCACCCCTCCACTTT; CDR3 protein: CASSLGQDQSPLHF; J gene: TRBJ1-6; D gene: .; clone size: .; V gene: TRBV7-9
CDR3 DNA: TGCGCCAGCAGCTCCGACAGGGAGCAGTTCTTC; CDR3 protein: CASSSDREQFF; J gene: TRBJ2-1; D gene: .; clone size: .; V gene: TRBV5-1
CDR3 DNA: TGTGCCAGCAGTGAATGGGGCAGGGGGCGGACTGAAGCTTTCTTT; CDR3 protein: CASSEWGRGRTEAFF; J gene: TRBJ1-1; D gene: TRBD1; clone size: .; V gene: TRBV25-1
CDR3 DNA: TGTGCCAGCAGTCAGGCAGGGACAGCCTATGGCTACACCTTC; CDR3 protein: CASSQAGTAYGYTF; J gene: TRBJ1-2; D gene: TRBD1; clone size: .; V gene: TRBV6-5
CDR3 DNA: TGTGCCAGCAGCTTAGTTCGGGGAGGGCCCTCGGATGGGGCCAACGTCCTGACTTTC; CDR3 protein: CASSLVRGGPSDGANVLTF; J gene: TRBJ2-6; D gene: TRBD2; clone size: .; V gene: TRBV7-9
CDR3 DNA: TGTGCCTGGAGTTACGGACGGGGAAATCAGCCCCAGCATTTT; CDR3 protein: CAWSYGRGNQPQHF; J gene: TRBJ1-5; D gene: .; clone size: .; V gene: TRBV30
CDR3 DNA: TGTGCCAGCAGCTTATCGGGGACACTCACGAATGAAAAACTGCTTTTT; CDR3 protein: CASSLSGTLTNEKLLF; J gene: TRBJ1-4; D gene: .; clone size: .; V gene: TRBV7-9
CDR3 DNA: TGCGCCAGCAGCCAAGAAGTGTCTATAGCGGGAGTAGATACGCAGTATTTT; CDR3 protein: CASSQEVSIAGVDTQYF; J gene: TRBJ2-3; D gene: TRBD2; clone size: .; V gene: TRBV4-3
CDR3 DNA: TGTGCCAGCTGTAGGGGGGGGACAGATACGCAGTATTTT; CDR3 protein: CASCRGGTDTQYF; J gene: TRBJ2-3; D gene: .; clone size: .; V gene: TRBV7-9